The T cell receptor beta chain described here comes from a study of CD8+ T cells in alopecia areata. Study-level findings and limits: Sequencing of scalp samples also includes resident alphabeta T cells from normal skin.

RNA was isolated and reverse transcribed to cDNA, the sequencing template. Clones were read by immunoSEQ multiplex PCR, and TCRdb kept only the in-frame ones, dropping some. The sample contains roughly 170,000 clones, 50% to 60% of which appear only once. Points on this clone: The antigen remains undetermined.

Those with alopecia areata gave lesional scalp punch biopsies and peripheral blood. The researchers isolated CD4+ and CD8+ T cells from PBMCs by sorting. CDR3 length equals 11 residues. Trimming cost V 6 bases and J 5 bases, with 7 bases left between them. Germline assignment: CDR1 SNHLY and CDR2 FYNNEI. This chain joins TRBV2 and TRBJ1-2; D call uncertain. This clonotype was obtained from a human donor with alopecia areata. Source: CD4+ T cells sorted from blood, taken at week 0. For the CDR3, the DNA is TGTGCCAGCAGCAGCAAGTATGGCTACACCTTC. Amino acids: CASSSKYGYTF.